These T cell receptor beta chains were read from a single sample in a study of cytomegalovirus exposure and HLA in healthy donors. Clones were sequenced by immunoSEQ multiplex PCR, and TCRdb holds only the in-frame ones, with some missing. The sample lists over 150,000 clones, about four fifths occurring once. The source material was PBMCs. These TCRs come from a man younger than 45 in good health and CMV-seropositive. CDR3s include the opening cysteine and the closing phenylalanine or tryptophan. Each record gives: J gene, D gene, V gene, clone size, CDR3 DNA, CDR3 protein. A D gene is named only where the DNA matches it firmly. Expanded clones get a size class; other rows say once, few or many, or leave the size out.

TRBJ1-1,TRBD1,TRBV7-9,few,TGTGCCAGCAGCTTTGACAGGGCCCAAGAGGCTTTCTTT,CASSFDRAQEAFF
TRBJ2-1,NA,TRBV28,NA,TGTGCCAGCAGCCCCCGGTGGTTCTTC,CASSPRWFF
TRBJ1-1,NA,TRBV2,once,TGTGCCAGCAGGTCGGTGACAGGAGATCCTGAAGCTTTCTTT,CASRSVTGDPEAFF
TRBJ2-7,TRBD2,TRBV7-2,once,TGTGCCAGCAGCTTACCTCGACTAGCGGGGGATAGCTACGAGCAGTACTTC,CASSLPRLAGDSYEQYF
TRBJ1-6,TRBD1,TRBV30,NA,TGTGCCTGGAGTGTACAGAGACAGGGGCGGTCACCCCTCCACTTT,CAWSVQRQGRSPLHF
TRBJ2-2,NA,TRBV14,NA,TGTGCCAGCAGCCACTCCGGTTACGCCGGGGAGCTGTTTTTT,CASSHSGYAGELFF
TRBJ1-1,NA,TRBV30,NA,TGTGCCTGGAGTTTGTCCGGCCGGGTGATGCGGTACACTGAAGCTTTCTTT,CAWSLSGRVMRYTEAFF
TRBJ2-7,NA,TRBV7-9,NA,TGTGCCAGCAGCCTATCGGGGGAGTCCTACGAGCAGTACTTC,CASSLSGESYEQYF
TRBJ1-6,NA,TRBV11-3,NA,TGTGCCAGCAGCTTAGATTCCCTATATAATTCACCCCTCCACTTT,CASSLDSLYNSPLHF
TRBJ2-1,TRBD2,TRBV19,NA,TGTGCCAGTAGTACCATAGCGGGAGGGGGTTACAATGAGCAGTTCTTC,CASSTIAGGGYNEQFF
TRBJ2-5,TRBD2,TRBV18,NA,TGTGCCAGCTCCCCCGCGGGGGGCCAAGAGACCCAGTACTTC,CASSPAGGQETQYF
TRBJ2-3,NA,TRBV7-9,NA,TGTGCCAGCAGATTCTTCGGGCTAGCCGACACAGATACGCAGTATTTT,CASRFFGLADTDTQYF
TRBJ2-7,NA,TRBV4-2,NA,TGTGCCAGCAGCCAAGATCAGAGAGGCGTATTCTCCTACGAGCAGTACTTC,CASSQDQRGVFSYEQYF
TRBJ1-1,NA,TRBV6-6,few,TGTGCCAGCACCCTACTGGGTGAGGGTTACACTGAAGCTTTCTTT,CASTLLGEGYTEAFF
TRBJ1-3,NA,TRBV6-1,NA,TGTGCCAGCAGAACCTTCAGGGTCTCTGGAAACACCATATATTTT,CASRTFRVSGNTIYF
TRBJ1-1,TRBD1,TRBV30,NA,TGTGCCTGGAGTGTGGGACAGGGTCTGGACACTGAAGCTTTCTTT,CAWSVGQGLDTEAFF
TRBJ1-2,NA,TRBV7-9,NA,TGTGCCAGCAGCTTAGGCACCCAGGGGCCGAGCTATGGCTACACCTTC,CASSLGTQGPSYGYTF
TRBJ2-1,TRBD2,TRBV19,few,TGTGCCAGTAGTATACAAGCGGGAGGGCCCCCTGAGCAGTTCTTC,CASSIQAGGPPEQFF
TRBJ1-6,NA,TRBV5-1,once,TGCGCCAGCGGTGCGGGACCTAATTCACCCCTCCACTTT,CASGAGPNSPLHF
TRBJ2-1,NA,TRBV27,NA,TGTGCCAGCAGTGCCGGACTATTCTATGAGCAGTTCTTC,CASSAGLFYEQFF
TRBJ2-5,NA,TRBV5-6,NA,TGTGCCAGCAGCTTCAGGGGACCCAAGACCCAGTACTTC,CASSFRGPKTQYF
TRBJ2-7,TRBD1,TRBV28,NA,TGTGCCAGCCTCACTTACCGGACAGGGGCATACGAGCAGTACTTC,CASLTYRTGAYEQYF
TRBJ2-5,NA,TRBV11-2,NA,TGTGCCAGCAGCTTAATAAAGCGGGTGGAAGAGACCCAGTACTTC,CASSLIKRVEETQYF
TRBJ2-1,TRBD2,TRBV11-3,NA,TGTGCCAGCAGTATAGAAATCTATAGCGGGGGTGAGAGCTCCTACAATGAGCAGTTCTTC,CASSIEIYSGGESSYNEQFF
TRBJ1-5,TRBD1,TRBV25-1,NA,TGTGCCAGCAGTGCGGGGACAGGGAGTCATCAGCCCCAGCATTTT,CASSAGTGSHQPQHF
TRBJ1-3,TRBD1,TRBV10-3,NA,TGTGCCATCAGTGAGTCGCTCCAACAGGGGACCCCTGGAAACACCATATATTTT,CAISESLQQGTPGNTIYF